The rows below give T cell receptor beta chains drawn from one sample of a study of shared clonotypes between healthy human individuals. Here immunoSEQ multiplex PCR was the method, and the copy in TCRdb shows in-frame clones only, minus some. This sample carries approximately 500,000 clones, 60% to 80% of them seen once, and the ten largest clones take approximately 13%. Sequenced: PBMCs. These receptors all come from a middle-aged woman in good health. Some clones in this sample may be carry-over from other donors' samples. Both conserved end residues are part of each CDR3. A D gene is named only where the DNA matches it firmly. Clone size appears in some rows only: once, few, many, or a class for an expanded clone.

D gene,J gene,clone size,V gene,CDR3 protein,CDR3 DNA
NA,TRBJ2-7,NA,TRBV15,CATSRDFYEQYF,TGTGCCACCAGCAGAGATTTCTACGAGCAGTACTTC
TRBD1,TRBJ1-5,NA,TRBV27,CASNRQGANQPQHF,TGTGCCAGCAATAGACAGGGGGCCAATCAGCCCCAGCATTTT
TRBD1,TRBJ1-1,NA,TRBV5-1,CASSYGQGTEAFF,TGCGCCAGCAGCTACGGACAGGGCACTGAAGCTTTCTTT
TRBD1,TRBJ1-1,NA,TRBV29-1,CSADREGFSMNTEAFF,TGCAGCGCAGACAGGGAGGGATTTTCCATGAACACTGAAGCTTTCTTT
NA,TRBJ2-7,once,TRBV7-2,CASSLRTGDSYEQYF,TGTGCCAGCAGCTTAAGAACGGGCGACTCCTACGAGCAGTACTTC
NA,TRBJ1-5,once,TRBV2,CASSADENSNQPQHF,TGTGCCAGCAGTGCGGACGAAAATAGCAATCAGCCCCAGCATTTT
NA,TRBJ1-4,once,TRBV5-1,CASSAYSGANEKLFF,TGCGCCAGCAGCGCCTACAGCGGGGCAAATGAAAAACTGTTTTTT
NA,TRBJ2-2,NA,TRBV10-1,CASSEHRSSGELFF,TGCGCCAGCAGTGAGCACCGTAGCTCAGGGGAGCTGTTTTTT
TRBD1,TRBJ2-7,NA,TRBV27,CASSFGTGNPYEQYF,TGTGCCAGCAGTTTCGGGACAGGGAACCCCTACGAGCAGTACTTC
NA,TRBJ2-5,NA,TRBV6-6,CASSYVRGETQYF,TGTGCCAGCAGTTACGTCAGGGGAGAGACCCAGTACTTC
NA,TRBJ2-7,NA,TRBV6-1,CASIQGPGIPYEQYF,TGTGCCAGCATCCAGGGTCCGGGTATCCCCTACGAGCAGTACTTC
TRBD1,TRBJ2-7,NA,TRBV6-1,CASSRDSPYEQYF,TGTGCCAGCAGTCGGGACAGCCCCTACGAGCAGTACTTC
NA,TRBJ1-2,NA,TRBV6-5,CASTRGVGYGYTF,TGTGCCAGCACGAGGGGAGTTGGGTATGGCTACACCTTC
NA,TRBJ1-5,NA,TRBV6-1,CASSEEGVWGDFPQHF,TGTGCCAGCAGTGAAGAAGGCGTTTGGGGGGATTTTCCCCAGCATTTT
NA,TRBJ2-1,NA,TRBV5-6,CASSARAGHNEQFF,TGTGCCAGCAGCGCCAGGGCGGGCCACAATGAGCAGTTCTTC
NA,TRBJ2-5,NA,TRBV7-8,CASSLVRTQETQYF,TGTGCCAGCAGCTTAGTACGGACTCAAGAGACCCAGTACTTC
TRBD1,TRBJ1-5,NA,TRBV6-4,CASSEIDRGPQPQHF,TGTGCCAGCAGCGAGATTGACAGGGGGCCTCAGCCCCAGCATTTT
TRBD1,TRBJ1-6,NA,TRBV5-1,CASSRAGTGNSPLHF,TGCGCCAGCAGCCGGGCCGGGACAGGGAATTCACCCCTCCACTTT
NA,TRBJ2-7,NA,TRBV7-2,CASSPASARDEQYF,TGTGCCAGCAGCCCAGCCTCGGCCAGGGACGAGCAGTACTTC
TRBD2,TRBJ2-3,many,TRBV7-9,CASRREDTDTQYF,TGTGCCAGCCGCCGGGAGGACACAGATACGCAGTATTTT
TRBD2,TRBJ2-5,NA,TRBV25-1,CASGETSGSETQYF,TGTGCCAGCGGGGAGACTAGCGGGAGTGAGACCCAGTACTTC
NA,TRBJ2-5,NA,TRBV19,CASTPSGQQETQYF,TGTGCCAGTACCCCTTCAGGGCAGCAAGAGACCCAGTACTTC
TRBD1,TRBJ1-1,NA,TRBV5-4,CASSSPTGGPTEAFF,TGTGCCAGCAGCTCACCCACAGGGGGACCCACTGAAGCTTTCTTT
NA,TRBJ1-5,NA,TRBV30,CAWRDSDLNQPQHF,TGTGCCTGGAGAGACTCGGACCTCAATCAGCCCCAGCATTTT
NA,TRBJ2-1,NA,TRBV18,CASSPRARGDYNEQFF,TGTGCCAGCTCACCACGGGCTAGGGGGGACTACAATGAGCAGTTCTTC
NA,TRBJ1-4,NA,TRBV5-8,CASSGDGEKLFF,TGTGCCAGCAGCGGGGACGGCGAAAAACTGTTTTTT
TRBD1,TRBJ1-1,NA,TRBV29-1,CSVGQGADTEAFF,TGCAGCGTTGGGCAGGGGGCGGACACTGAAGCTTTCTTT
TRBD1,TRBJ2-3,NA,TRBV6-1,CASRPGQYTDTQYF,TGTGCCAGCCGCCCGGGACAGTACACAGATACGCAGTATTTT
NA,TRBJ2-7,NA,TRBV5-1,CASSGTGYEQYF,TGCGCCAGCAGCGGAACAGGATACGAGCAGTACTTC
NA,TRBJ2-3,NA,TRBV5-1,CASSHGDTQYF,TGCGCCAGCAGCCACGGAGATACGCAGTATTTT
NA,TRBJ1-5,NA,TRBV30,CAWSNLGNQPQHF,TGTGCCTGGAGTAACCTGGGCAATCAGCCCCAGCATTTT
NA,TRBJ2-2,few,TRBV11-2,CASSFGHTGELFF,TGTGCCAGCAGCTTTGGACACACCGGGGAGCTGTTTTTT
NA,TRBJ2-1,NA,TRBV18,CASSPDVSEQFF,TGTGCCAGCTCACCGGACGTCAGTGAGCAGTTCTTC
TRBD1,TRBJ1-1,NA,TRBV5-1,CASSLRGTGAGNTEAFF,TGCGCCAGCAGCTTGAGAGGGACAGGGGCGGGGAACACTGAAGCTTTCTTT
NA,TRBJ2-7,few,TRBV5-4,CASSFLESYEQYF,TGTGCCAGCAGCTTCCTGGAATCCTACGAGCAGTACTTC
NA,TRBJ1-1,NA,TRBV15,CATSRDLVNTEAFF,TGTGCCACCAGCAGAGATTTGGTGAACACTGAAGCTTTCTTT
NA,TRBJ2-3,NA,TRBV6-5,CASSYSPPTGTDTQYF,TGTGCCAGCAGTTACAGCCCCCCCACTGGCACAGATACGCAGTATTTT
NA,TRBJ2-6,NA,TRBV2,CASSEGFGANVLTF,TGTGCCAGCAGTGAAGGTTTTGGGGCCAACGTCCTGACTTTC
NA,TRBJ1-3,NA,TRBV2,CASRKGHSGNTIYF,TGTGCCAGCAGAAAGGGCCACTCTGGAAACACCATATATTTT
NA,TRBJ2-3,once,TRBV7-2,CASGRQGTDTQYF,TGTGCCAGCGGCCGACAGGGCACAGATACGCAGTATTTT
NA,TRBJ1-3,many,TRBV25-1,CASSELGGSGNTIYF,TGTGCCAGCAGTGAATTAGGGGGCTCTGGAAACACCATATATTTT
TRBD1,TRBJ2-7,NA,TRBV18,CASSPNRGEYEQYF,TGTGCCAGCTCCCCCAACAGGGGGGAGTACGAGCAGTACTTC
TRBD1,TRBJ1-5,NA,TRBV7-2,CASSFGTGINQPQHF,TGTGCCAGCAGCTTCGGGACAGGGATAAATCAGCCCCAGCATTTT
NA,TRBJ2-4,few,TRBV6-5,CASSYSIKNIQYF,TGTGCCAGCAGTTATTCTATCAAAAACATTCAGTACTTC
NA,TRBJ2-2,NA,TRBV30,CATRNTGELFF,TGCGCAACTAGGAACACCGGGGAGCTGTTTTTT
NA,TRBJ2-3,NA,TRBV28,CASSLKSDTQYF,TGTGCCAGCAGCCTGAAGTCAGATACGCAGTATTTT
TRBD1,TRBJ1-2,NA,TRBV9,CASSRDSRTYFRGYTF,TGTGCCAGCAGCCGGGACAGCCGGACCTATTTTAGGGGCTACACCTTC
NA,TRBJ1-5,few,TRBV19,CASSIGNQPQHF,TGTGCCAGTAGTATAGGCAATCAGCCCCAGCATTTT
NA,TRBJ2-3,NA,TRBV27,CASSPRRGSTDTQYF,TGTGCCAGCAGTCCTCGGAGGGGGAGCACAGATACGCAGTATTTT
NA,TRBJ1-4,NA,TRBV15,CATSREGGTLNEKLFF,TGTGCCACCAGCAGAGAAGGTGGGACACTAAATGAAAAACTGTTTTTT
NA,TRBJ2-1,many,TRBV28,CASSLSHGAAPQFF,TGTGCCAGCAGTTTATCTCACGGGGCAGCTCCACAGTTCTTC
TRBD1,TRBJ1-1,NA,TRBV30,CALTQGVYTEAFF,TGTGCCCTCACCCAGGGGGTATACACTGAAGCTTTCTTT
TRBD1,TRBJ2-5,NA,TRBV2,CASRTDRGREETQYF,TGTGCCAGCAGAACAGACAGGGGTAGAGAAGAGACCCAGTACTTC
NA,TRBJ2-3,NA,TRBV7-9,CASSPPRGTQYF,TGTGCCAGCAGCCCCCCGAGGGGTACGCAGTATTTT
NA,TRBJ2-5,once,TRBV18,CASSPAAQETQYF,TGTGCCAGCTCACCAGCGGCCCAAGAGACCCAGTACTTC
NA,TRBJ2-2,NA,TRBV19,CASSAGQRLLFF,TGTGCCAGCTCGGCCGGGCAACGGCTGCTGTTTTTT
NA,TRBJ2-7,NA,TRBV27,CASSLSAGPEQYF,TGTGCCAGCAGTTTATCTGCAGGGCCCGAGCAGTACTTC
TRBD1,TRBJ2-1,NA,TRBV5-1,CASSRRTGEYNEQFF,TGCGCCAGCAGCCGGAGGACAGGGGAATACAATGAGCAGTTCTTC
TRBD2,TRBJ2-5,NA,TRBV10-3,CAISESRLAGGETQYF,TGTGCCATCAGTGAGTCCCGGCTAGCGGGTGGAGAGACCCAGTACTTC
NA,TRBJ2-7,NA,TRBV1,CTSSQDGQIAGSYEQYF,TGCACCAGCAGCCAAGATGGTCAGATAGCGGGTTCCTACGAGCAGTACTTC